This entry lists 28 T cell receptor beta chains sequenced from one sample in a study of shared clonotypes between healthy human individuals. Method: immunoSEQ multiplex PCR; TCRdb's copy keeps in-frame clones and lacks some. The sample has 1 million to 1.2 million clones, around three quarters seen once. Sequencing was performed on memory CD4+ T cells from PBMCs. The subset denotes: CD45RA-negative fraction. These receptors were collected from a young man in good health. Some clones in this sample may be carry-over from other donors' samples.

The chain couples TRBV2 to TRBJ1-4, with D tentatively TRBD1 (6 bases). Germline CDR1 and CDR2: SNHLY and FYNNEI. Trimming pared 6 bases from V and 4 bases from J, leaving 15 bases between. The length of the CDR3 is 15 residues. The CDR3 sequence is CASRPGSRGNEKLFF. In DNA form, the CDR3 reads TGTGCCAGCAGGCCGGGTTCCAGGGGTAATGAAAAACTGTTTTTT.

The chain couples TRBV11-2 to TRBJ2-3; D gene uncertain. Trimming shortened V by 2 bases and J by 0 bases, and 6 bases separated the two germline ends. CDR3 size: 14 residues. The V gene's germline CDR1 is SGHAT and CDR2 FQNNGV. CDR3 bases: TGTGCCAGCAGCTTATCTTGGAGCACAGATACGCAGTATTTT. It encodes CASSLSWSTDTQYF.

The chain employs TRBV7-3 and TRBJ1-4; D is uncertain. The V end lost 5 bases, the J end lost 7 bases, and 11 bases lay between the germline ends. CDR1 SGHTA and CDR2 FQGTGA come from the germline V gene. The CDR3 is made up of 13 amino acids. The CDR3 nucleotides are TGTGCCAGCAGCCGGAGTATGGGTGAAAAACTGTTTTTT. It yields the protein CASSRSMGEKLFF.

The CDR3 DNA is TGTGCCAGCAGCTTAGTAGGAGGGGCAGGAGGAGCTCAGCCCCAGCATTTT. This sequence encodes CASSLVGGAGGAQPQHF. The chain has TRBV7-2 and TRBJ1-5, with a weak D call TRBD1 (5 bases). The CDR3 length is 17 residues. Trimming pared 1 base from V and 6 bases from J, leaving 19 bases between. Germline CDR1 SGHTA, CDR2 FQGNSA.

The V and J genes are TRBV5-1 and TRBJ2-1; 9 bases align to TRBD2. Per germline, CDR1 SGHRS and CDR2 YFSETQ. The CDR3 is made up of 15 amino acids. Trimming cost V 7 bases and J 9 bases; bases outside gene matches: 14. The chain's CDR3 is CASAGGGTSWSEQFF. The CDR3 DNA reads as TGCGCCAGCGCCGGGGGCGGGACTAGCTGGAGTGAGCAGTTCTTC.

The chain combines TRBV19 with TRBJ1-3; the match to TRBD1 covers 7 bases. Germline V lookup: CDR1 LNHDA, CDR2 SQIVND (reference sequence). The CDR3 contains 15 residues. Trimming removed 4 bases from V and 0 bases from J; junction bases left unmatched: 3. The CDR3 loop is CASSRGQNSGNTIYF. The CDR3 DNA is TGTGCCAGTAGTAGGGGACAGAACTCTGGAAACACCATATATTTT. Using reference TRBV19 and TRBJ1-3 for the parts outside the CDR3, the full variable domain is DGGITQSPKYLFRKEGQNVTLSCEQNLNHDAMYWYRQDPGQGLRLIYYSQIVNDFQKGDIAEGYSVSREKKESFPLTVTSAQKNPTAFYLCASSRGQNSGNTIYFGEGSWLTVV.

The CDR3 DNA reads TGTGCCAGCAGCCCCATTACCGGGACAGGGTTTGGCTACACCTTC. Translated: CASSPITGTGFGYTF. The V call is TRBV5-4, the J call TRBJ1-2; 9 bases align to TRBD1. J gave up 7 bases and V 4 bases, and 11 bases lay outside the gene matches. The CDR3 is made up of 15 amino acids. Germline-derived CDR1 and CDR2 are SGHNT and YYREEE (reference sequence).

The chain has TRBV11-2 and TRBJ2-7; no clear D gene. Germline-derived CDR1 and CDR2 are SGHAT and FQNNGV. The CDR3 covers 15 residues. The V and J ends lost 5 bases and 0 bases respectively, with 14 bases between them. The CDR3 DNA follows: TGTGCCAGCAGCGACGGCCTGGGCGGCTCCTACGAGCAGTACTTC. This encodes CASSDGLGGSYEQYF.

The rearrangement links TRBV30 to TRBJ2-5, with 7 bases that match TRBD2. Trimming cost V 3 bases and J 9 bases; bases outside gene matches: 10. Germline V CDR1 and CDR2: GTSNPN, SVGIG (reference sequence). The CDR3 totals 13 residues. CDR3 amino acids: CAWRKSGLGSQYF. The CDR3 DNA follows: TGTGCCTGGAGGAAATCTGGACTAGGGTCCCAGTACTTC.

This clone was found a few times. The chain employs TRBV6-1 and TRBJ1-2; 10 positions match TRBD1. Germline V gene sequence: CDR1 MNHNS, CDR2 SASEGT. The CDR3 runs 14 residues. After removal of 7 bases from V and 5 bases from J, the junction contained 7 bases not matched to a gene. Here the CDR3 reads CASTDRGLRYGYTF. Here the CDR3 DNA reads TGTGCCAGCACCGACAGGGGGCTTCGTTATGGCTACACCTTC.

Details on this clone: A read error likely explains this, since a far larger clone differs by one base. Distinct nucleotide sequences in the sample also encode this CDR3. V usage is TRBV7-2 and J usage is TRBJ2-2; 7 nucleotides match TRBD2. The ends lost 0 bases at V and 4 bases at J; junction bases unmatched: 2. The CDR3 length is 15 residues. CDR1 SGHTA and CDR2 FQGNSA come from the germline V gene. CDR3 DNA: TGTGCCAGCAGCTTAGCGACGGGAGGCACCGGGGAGCTGTTTTTT. Protein: CASSLATGGTGELFF.

J is TRBJ2-3 and V is TRBV7-6; D remains ambiguous. Germline V lookup: CDR1 SGHVS, CDR2 FNYEAQ. V was trimmed by 6 bases and J by 1 base, leaving 11 bases between them. The CDR3 runs 14 residues. The CDR3 DNA sequence: TGTGCCAGCAGGCTTTCGTGGGGCACAGATACGCAGTATTTT. Protein sequence: CASRLSWGTDTQYF.

V and J are TRBV20-1 and TRBJ1-1; D unresolved. Trimming took 4 bases from V and 11 from J, leaving 11 bases between them. This CDR3 region has 10 residues. In germline, CDR1 is DFQATT, CDR2 SNEGSKA (reference sequence). CDR3 protein: CSATRTWAFF. The CDR3 DNA is TGCAGTGCTACCAGGACTTGGGCTTTCTTT.

A few counts support this clone. V and J are TRBV29-1 and TRBJ1-1; a possible D gene is TRBD1 (5 bases). V dropped 4 bases and J dropped 7 bases, with 13 bases sitting between them. This CDR3 has 12 amino acids. CDR1 is SQVTM and CDR2 is ANQGSEA in the germline V gene. CDR3 amino acids: CSVGKTADEAFF. The CDR3 bases are TGCAGCGTTGGAAAGACAGCCGATGAAGCTTTCTTT.

The rearrangement joins TRBV6-5 to TRBJ2-7; D unclear. Trimming removed 2 bases from V and 0 bases from J, with 8 bases in between. The V gene's germline CDR1 is MNHEY and CDR2 SVGAGI. There are 14 residues in the CDR3. The CDR3 reads CASSYRQNSYEQYF. The CDR3 DNA reads TGTGCCAGCAGTTACCGGCAAAACTCCTACGAGCAGTACTTC.

This sequence joins TRBV28 and TRBJ1-2, with a weak D call TRBD1 (6 bases). The V gene's germline CDR1 is MDHEN and CDR2 SYDVKM. The CDR3 loop spans 15 amino acids. Trimming pared 2 bases from V and 3 bases from J, leaving 13 bases between. CDR3 loop: CASSLTTGPYYGYTF. The CDR3 DNA reads TGTGCCAGCAGTTTAACGACAGGACCTTACTATGGCTACACCTTC.

The V call is TRBV7-2, the J call TRBJ1-2; 10 bases line up with TRBD1. Germline values: CDR1 SGHTA, CDR2 FQGNSA. The CDR3 runs to 13 residues. Germline trimming cut 5 bases from V and 7 bases from J; bases unmatched to any gene: 4. CDR3 DNA sequence: TGTGCCAGCAGCCGGACAGGGGGAGGTGGCTACACCTTC. It encodes CASSRTGGGGYTF.

The V gene is TRBV7-2, the J gene TRBJ2-3; D uncertain. The CDR3 runs to 16 residues. The ends were cut back, 1 base at V and 0 bases at J, with 11 bases in the middle. Germline V gene data show CDR1 as SGHTA and CDR2 as FQGNSA. The DNA for the CDR3 is TGTGCCAGCAGCTTAGGTCGGAGTGCTAGCACAGATACGCAGTATTTT. The encoded protein is CASSLGRSASTDTQYF.

The rearrangement links TRBV19 to TRBJ2-1, with 10 bases fitting TRBD1. With V trimmed by 3 bases and J by 6 bases, 5 bases remained unmatched. This CDR3 has 15 amino acids. Germline V CDR1 and CDR2: LNHDA, SQIVND (reference sequence). The CDR3 loop is CASSMRQGAFNEQFF. In nucleotides, the CDR3 is TGTGCCAGTAGTATGAGACAGGGGGCGTTCAATGAGCAGTTCTTC.

In this sample, this clone turned up once. This chain uses TRBV2 with TRBJ2-7, with 7 bases fitting TRBD1. Per the germline V gene, CDR1 is SNHLY and CDR2 is FYNNEI. V lost 6 bases, J lost 6 bases, and 17 bases stayed unmatched. This CDR3 comprises 16 residues. The CDR3 DNA follows: TGTGCCAGCAGGGGGGAAAGGACAGGAGATAGGGCCGAGCAGTACTTC. Encoded protein: CASRGERTGDRAEQYF.

The sample holds a few counts of this clone. V gene TRBV9 combines with J gene TRBJ1-5; possible D gene TRBD1, 5 bases. The V end lost 3 bases, the J end lost 4 bases, and 11 bases lay between the germline ends. The germline gives CDR1 SGDLS, CDR2 YYNGEE. This CDR3 comprises 14 residues. The chain's CDR3 is CASSAAGGNQPQHF. The CDR3 DNA reads TGTGCCAGCAGCGCCGCGGGGGGGAATCAGCCCCAGCATTTT.

This clone was found a few times. This chain links TRBV4-1 with TRBJ2-7; TRBD2 matches at 14 bases. Germline CDR1 is MGHRA and CDR2 is YSYEKL. V lost 3 bases, J lost 6 bases, and 4 bases stayed unmatched. The length of the CDR3 is 15 residues. The CDR3 loop is CASSQGLAGASEQYF. In nucleotides, the CDR3 is TGCGCCAGCAGCCAGGGACTAGCGGGAGCCTCCGAGCAGTACTTC.

The chain combines TRBV28 with TRBJ2-3; 7 bases are shared with TRBD2. The CDR3 spans 16 residues. The V gene's germline CDR1 is MDHEN and CDR2 SYDVKM. The V gene end was trimmed by 4 bases and the J gene end by 0 bases; junction bases not matched to a gene: 7. CDR3 DNA sequence: TGTGCCAGCAGTTCTTATCTAGCGGATAGCACAGATACGCAGTATTTT. Translation gives CASSSYLADSTDTQYF.

The CDR3 nucleotides read TGTGCCAGCTCACCACCGTGGCAGTCGGGCACTGAAGCTTTCTTT. Translated, it gives CASSPPWQSGTEAFF. The chain has TRBV18 and TRBJ1-1, with D uncertain. Germline assignment: CDR1 KGHSH and CDR2 LQKENI. Trimming removed 0 bases at V and 4 bases at J, with 12 bases between. This CDR3 has 15 amino acids.

The V gene is TRBV29-1, the J gene TRBJ2-7; D gene uncertain. The CDR3 consists of 12 residues. The germline CDR1 and CDR2 sequences are SQVTM and ANQGSEA. V was shortened by 4 bases and J by 6 bases, with 13 bases between the two germline ends. The CDR3 coding sequence is TGCAGCGTTGGGTTCCCCCAAGGCGAGCAGTACTTC. Translation gives CSVGFPQGEQYF.

On this clone itself: The same CDR3 can be traced to other DNA sequences in this sample. V usage is TRBV7-6 and J usage is TRBJ2-7; TRBD2 agrees at 13 bases. V shed 5 bases, J shed 3 bases, and the junction held 1 base outside the gene matches. The germline V gene has CDR1 SGHVS and CDR2 FNYEAQ. The CDR3 spans 14 residues. For the CDR3, the DNA is TGTGCCAGCAGCCGGACTAGCGGGAGCTACGAGCAGTACTTC. This gives the protein CASSRTSGSYEQYF. The full variable domain, rest sourced from reference TRBV7-6 and TRBJ2-7, is GAGVSQSPRYKVTKRGQDVALRCDPISGHVSLYWYRQALGQGPEFLTYFNYEAQQDKSGLPNDRFSAERPEGSISTLTIQRTEQRDSAMYRCASSRTSGSYEQYFGPGTRLTVT.

About this clone itself: Other nucleotide sequences in the sample specify the same CDR3. The chain carries TRBV28 and TRBJ2-7, with 8 positions matching TRBD2. J was trimmed by 3 bases and V by 4 bases; bases with no gene match: 5. Germline V lookup: CDR1 MDHEN, CDR2 SYDVKM. The CDR3 is 14 amino acids. CDR3 region: CASSSGGGYYEQYF. The CDR3 DNA follows: TGTGCCAGCAGTTCGGGAGGGGGGTACTACGAGCAGTACTTC.

The chain is built from TRBV5-8 and TRBJ1-1; 7 bases are shared with TRBD1. Germline CDR1 SGHTS, CDR2 YDEGEE. Unmatched junction bases numbered 17, after V lost 5 bases and J lost 10 bases. The CDR3 extends over 15 amino acids. CDR3 nucleotide sequence: TGTGCCAGCAGATTCAGGGGGATGAGGGGGGAGAGAGCTTTCTTT. It specifies CASRFRGMRGERAFF.